A single T cell receptor beta chain is shown here with its context. Antigen unknown. These data belong to a study of response to subunit inactivated influenza vaccine. Study results and limitations: Each seasonal influenza vaccination recruits few new T cells, the authors suggested.

TCRdb analysed the RT-PCR reads with MiXCR anew, one entry per CDR3 protein. This table has 450,000 to 550,000 distinct CDR3 sequences, about 25% appearing once. Germline CDR1 reads DFQATT; CDR2 reads SNEGSKA (reference sequence). The CDR3 sequence is 16 residues long. The J segment lost 6 bases and the V segment lost 1 base, leaving 9 bases of the junction unmatched. This material consisted of CD4+ T cells sorted from PBMCs, taken more than 4 days after vaccination. The TCR sequence derives from a man aged 45-65 years who received an inactivated influenza vaccine. The genes are TRBV20-1 and TRBJ2-3; 11 bases are a match to TRBD2. The CDR3 sequence: CSARGTTSGDTDTQYF. CDR3 coding DNA: TGCAGTGCTAGAGGAACGACTAGCGGGGATACCGATACGCAGTATTTT.